These 26 T cell receptor beta chains were all obtained from the same sample, sequenced in a study of naive and memory T cell subsets. Ligated cDNA underwent four rounds of PCR with nested alpha and beta constant region primers and SP2. MiXCR, run by TCRdb on the UMI-ligation and nested PCR reads, gives a single entry per CDR3 protein. The repertoire includes 30,000 to 35,000 distinct CDR3 sequences, roughly 6.6% of them detected once, and over 3% sits in the top ten. As for treatment: skin biopsy from PPD injection site in Mantoux-positive individual. TCR cDNA received a 3' ligated oligonucleotide that carried a UMI. The sequences come from skin, collected from a tuberculin skin test site. The receptors originated from an adult in good health.

The rearrangement links TRBV7-2 to TRBJ1-1; D unresolved. Trimming removed 2 bases from V and 5 bases from J, with 12 bases in between. The CDR3 is 14 amino acids. Germline V gene data show CDR1 as SGHTA and CDR2 as FQGNSA. CDR3 coding DNA: TGTGCCAGCAGCTTACATGCGGGTGGTACTGAAGCTTTCTTT. Amino acids: CASSLHAGGTEAFF.

The chain uses TRBV27 and TRBJ1-4; TRBD1 matches at 7 bases. The germline CDR1 and CDR2 sequences are MNHEY and SMNVEV (reference sequence). V was clipped by 4 bases and J by 0 bases; unmatched bases: 11. CDR3 length: 18 amino acids. The CDR3 reads CASSSLYQTGTTNEKLFF. DNA for the CDR3: TGTGCCAGCAGTTCGCTCTACCAGACAGGGACAACTAATGAAAAACTGTTTTTT.

This clonotype was counted many times. The CDR3 loop is CASRGTGGMSAFF. CDR3 DNA sequence: TGTGCCAGCCGCGGCACGGGGGGGATGTCCGCTTTCTTT. This chain joins TRBV6-5 and TRBJ1-1, with D tentatively TRBD1 (5 bases). Trimming cost V 8 bases and J 11 bases, with 21 bases left between them. Germline CDR1 reads MNHEY; CDR2 reads SVGAGI. This CDR3 has 13 amino acids.

The gene calls are TRBV7-8 and TRBJ1-5; 7 positions match TRBD1. The V gene's germline CDR1 is SGHVS and CDR2 FQNEAQ. After removal of 5 bases from V and 6 bases from J, the junction contained 10 bases not matched to a gene. The CDR3 runs to 15 residues. The CDR3 reads CASSERGQLGQPQHF. The CDR3, as DNA: TGTGCCAGCAGCGAGCGGGGACAGCTCGGTCAGCCCCAGCATTTT.

There are many counts of this clonotype. The rearrangement joins TRBV7-8 to TRBJ1-4; D gene ambiguous. CDR1 is SGHVS and CDR2 is FQNEAQ in the germline V gene. Trimming removed 0 bases at V and 0 bases at J, with 8 bases between. The CDR3 is made up of 16 amino acids. CDR3 amino acids: CASSLAVRATNEKLFF. The DNA of the CDR3 is TGTGCCAGCAGCTTAGCGGTCCGGGCAACTAATGAAAAACTGTTTTTT.

In its sample, this clonotype was seen many times. V is TRBV6-2 or TRBV6-3 and J is TRBJ2-1; tentative D call: TRBD2 (7 bases). The CDR3 is made up of 16 amino acids. The ends were cut back, 7 bases at V and 3 bases at J, with 19 bases in the middle. Looked up from germline, CDR1 is MNHEY and CDR2 is SVGEGT. In nucleotides, the CDR3 is TGTGCCAGCACCGATCTACAGGGAGGGATCTACAATGAGCAGTTCTTC. It yields the protein CASTDLQGGIYNEQFF.

This clonotype came up many times. The gene calls are TRBV15 and TRBJ2-5; perhaps TRBD2 as D (6 bases). Germline V gives CDR1 LNHNV, CDR2 YYDKDF (reference sequence). Trimming pared 1 base from V and 2 bases from J, leaving 17 bases between. The CDR3 totals 17 residues. CDR3 protein: CATSRAPGEGYQETQYF. For the CDR3, the DNA is TGTGCCACCAGCAGAGCCCCGGGGGAAGGTTATCAAGAGACCCAGTACTTC.

This clonotype was counted ten times or more. The chain recombines TRBV29-1 with TRBJ2-7; tentatively, D is TRBD2 (6 bases). CDR3 length: 12 residues. Germline V lookup: CDR1 SQVTM, CDR2 ANQGSEA. V was shortened by 4 bases and J by 2 bases, with 9 bases between the two germline ends. CDR3 nucleotide sequence: TGCAGCGTTGTAAGGGAGGCCTACGAGCAGTACTTC. Residues: CSVVREAYEQYF.

This sequence joins TRBV5-1 and TRBJ2-5, with a weak D call TRBD1 (5 bases). CDR3 length: 14 residues. CDR1 SGHRS and CDR2 YFSETQ come from the germline V gene. Trimming stripped 0 bases from V and 1 base from J, with 7 bases between. The CDR3 region is CASSLGQTQETQYF. The CDR3 DNA is TGCGCCAGCAGCTTGGGACAGACCCAAGAGACCCAGTACTTC.

The chain carries TRBV29-1 and TRBJ1-1; tentatively, D is TRBD1 (5 bases). Germline CDR1 and CDR2: SQVTM and ANQGSEA. V was clipped by 6 bases and J by 7 bases, with 21 bases between them. The CDR3 is 14 residues long. CDR3 coding DNA: TGCAGCGTATTGGGACTTTATTATGGGGGTGAAGCTTTCTTT. This encodes CSVLGLYYGGEAFF.

This clonotype counts as medium-sized. The CDR3 loop reads CSVEVGQGPDTQYF. The CDR3 region has the DNA TGCAGCGTTGAGGTGGGGCAGGGTCCAGATACGCAGTATTTT. The gene calls are TRBV29-1 and TRBJ2-3, with D perhaps matching TRBD1 (5 bases). CDR1 and CDR2 (germline): SQVTM, ANQGSEA. The CDR3 length is 14 residues. The V gene lost 3 bases and the J gene lost 4 bases, with 14 bases spanning the gap.

This clonotype came up many times. The chain couples TRBV7-9 to TRBJ2-6, with TRBD1 identical over 7 bases. This CDR3 has 15 amino acids. Germline CDR1 is SEHNR and CDR2 is FQNEAQ (reference sequence). The trim removed 4 bases at V and 2 bases at J, leaving 2 bases unmatched. The CDR3 is CASSYDRAGANVLTF. DNA of the CDR3: TGTGCCAGCAGCTACGACAGGGCTGGGGCCAACGTCCTGACTTTC.

This clonotype occurred many times. The J gene is TRBJ2-7, the V gene TRBV12-3 or TRBV12-4, with TRBD2 identical over 8 bases. CDR3 length equals 15 residues. Germline trimming cut 3 bases from V and 1 base from J; bases unmatched to any gene: 5. CDR3 DNA: TGTGCCAGCAGTTTCCTAGCGGGTGCTTCCTACGAGCAGTACTTC. Its protein is CASSFLAGASYEQYF.

This clonotype was seen repeatedly, ten times or more. The chain joins TRBV20-1 to TRBJ1-5, with D perhaps TRBD1 (5 bases). The CDR3 length is 13 residues. Germline values: CDR1 DFQATT, CDR2 SNEGSKA (reference sequence). V was pared by 6 bases and J by 5 bases, with 14 bases between. CDR3 sequence: CSASLGGDQPQHF. The CDR3 DNA is TGCAGTGCATCACTCGGGGGGGATCAGCCCCAGCATTTT.

Only a few counts were recorded for this clonotype. This rearrangement joins TRBV29-1 to TRBJ1-2; 9 nucleotides align to TRBD1. CDR1 and CDR2 from the germline V gene are SQVTM and ANQGSEA. The CDR3 is 11 residues long. V lost 5 bases, J lost 8 bases, and 3 bases stayed unmatched. The CDR3 DNA follows: TGCAGCGTTTGGACAGGGGAGGGCTACACCTTC. This translates into CSVWTGEGYTF.

The table lists this clonotype with many counts. V gene TRBV7-9 combines with J gene TRBJ1-1; D is undetermined. The CDR3 runs to 13 residues. Germline V gene lookup returns CDR1 SEHNR and CDR2 FQNEAQ (reference sequence). V lost 4 bases, J lost 12 bases, and 18 bases lay in between. The CDR3 DNA is TGTGCCAGCAGCTCCCTTAGACCCGGCAGACCTTTCTTT. Its translation: CASSSLRPGRPFF. Supplemented by reference TRBV7-9 and TRBJ1-1, the full variable domain reads DTGVSQNPRHKITKRGQNVTFRCDPISEHNRLYWYRQTLGQGPEFLTYFQNEAQLEKSRLLSDRFSAERPKGSFSTLEIQRTEQGDSAMYLCASSSLRPGRPFFGQGTRLTVV.

J is TRBJ2-6 and V is TRBV2; the D call may be TRBD1 or TRBD2 (5 bases each). This CDR3 contains 15 residues. Germline CDR1 reads SNHLY; CDR2 reads FYNNEI. The germline V and J ends were trimmed by 4 bases and 2 bases, with 9 bases remaining between them. The CDR3 DNA is TGTGCCAGCAGTGGTGGGGGAGCTGGGGCCAACGTCCTGACTTTC. Its protein product is CASSGGGAGANVLTF.

At least ten counts were recorded for this clonotype. The chain recombines TRBV7-9 with TRBJ2-7, with D unclear. Germline CDR1 and CDR2: SEHNR and FQNEAQ (reference sequence). Trimming removed 5 bases from V and 0 bases from J, with 11 bases in between. The CDR3 extends over 14 amino acids. The CDR3, as DNA: TGTGCCAGCAGCCCCGAAGACCGCTCCTACGAGCAGTACTTC. Its translation: CASSPEDRSYEQYF.

The chain employs TRBV15 and TRBJ2-5; TRBD1 matches at 7 bases. J was trimmed by 9 bases and V by 2 bases; bases with no gene match: 9. Germline V CDR1 and CDR2: LNHNV, YYDKDF (reference sequence). This CDR3 comprises 14 residues. CDR3 in DNA: TGTGCCACCAGCAGACGCGTAACAGGGGTTGCCCAGTACTTC. Protein sequence: CATSRRVTGVAQYF.

This clonotype has only a few counts. This chain uses TRBV20-1 with TRBJ1-1; D gene uncertain. V was shortened by 3 bases and J by 3 bases, with 5 bases between the two germline ends. Germline CDR1 and CDR2: DFQATT and SNEGSKA (reference sequence). The CDR3 has 11 amino acids. The CDR3 loop reads CSARWDTEAFF. CDR3 in DNA: TGCAGTGCTAGGTGGGACACTGAAGCTTTCTTT.

There are a few counts of this clonotype. The chain has TRBV4-1 and TRBJ2-3; D not certain. Trimming left V 0 bases short and J 2 bases short, with 9 bases between. CDR1 and CDR2 (germline): MGHRA, YSYEKL. The CDR3 is made up of 15 amino acids. In DNA form, the CDR3 reads TGCGCCAGCAGCCAAGATGTTGCGGTCACAGATACGCAGTATTTT. This encodes CASSQDVAVTDTQYF.

This clonotype was recorded many times. This chain uses TRBV7-2 with TRBJ1-5; 11 nucleotides line up with TRBD1. V gave up 5 bases and J gave up 4 bases; unmatched junction bases: 10. Germline CDR1 reads SGHTA; CDR2 reads FQGNSA. The CDR3 has 17 residues. Written as DNA, the CDR3 is TGTGCCAGCAGCGGCCAGGACAGGGGGCGAGCAAATCAGCCCCAGCATTTT. As protein: CASSGQDRGRANQPQHF. Combining the CDR3 with reference TRBV7-2 and TRBJ1-5 gives the whole variable domain GAGVSQSPSNKVTEKGKDVELRCDPISGHTALYWYRQSLGQGLEFLIYFQGNSAPDKSGLPSDRFSAERTGGSVSTLTIQRTQQEDSAVYLCASSGQDRGRANQPQHFGDGTRLSIL.

This clonotype was detected many times. The chain has TRBV5-1 and TRBJ2-1; 15 nucleotides agree with TRBD2. CDR1 and CDR2 (germline): SGHRS, YFSETQ. This CDR3 is built from 16 residues. V trimming: 4 bases; J trimming: 8 bases; junction bases outside the gene matches: 7. Written as DNA, the CDR3 is TGCGCCAGCAGCGTGGGACTAGCGGGGGGCATCGATGAGCAGTTCTTC. It specifies CASSVGLAGGIDEQFF.

The sample holds many counts of this clonotype. The chain employs TRBV6-4 and TRBJ2-1, with 7 bases that match TRBD1. This CDR3 spans 17 amino acids. Germline V gene lookup returns CDR1 MRHNA and CDR2 SNTAGT. The trim removed 0 bases at V and 7 bases at J, leaving 12 bases unmatched. CDR3 residues: CASSDSGTVQVENEQFF. The CDR3 DNA is TGTGCCAGCAGTGACTCTGGGACAGTTCAGGTAGAAAATGAGCAGTTCTTC.

This clonotype appeared a few times. CDR3 loop: CASGDREAYTEAFF. DNA for the CDR3: TGTGCTAGTGGGGACAGGGAGGCCTACACTGAAGCTTTCTTT. The gene calls are TRBV12-5 and TRBJ1-1; 8 nucleotides line up with TRBD1. Germline V gives CDR1 LGHNT, CDR2 FRNRAP. After removal of 6 bases from V and 3 bases from J, the junction contained 6 bases not matched to a gene. CDR3 length equals 14 residues. Filled out from reference TRBV12-5 and TRBJ1-1, the complete variable domain reads DARVTQTPRHKVTEMGQEVTMRCQPILGHNTVFWYRQTMMQGLELLAYFRNRAPLDDSGMPKDRFSAEMPDATLATLKIQPSEPRDSAVYFCASGDREAYTEAFFGQGTRLTVV.

This clonotype has ten or more counts. The rearrangement joins TRBV12-3 or TRBV12-4 to TRBJ2-7, with 7 bases lining up with TRBD1. This CDR3 contains 14 residues. V was clipped by 3 bases and J by 2 bases; unmatched bases: 4. In DNA, the CDR3 is TGTGCCAGCAGTTTTAGGGACAGAGCCTACGAGCAGTACTTC. Its translation: CASSFRDRAYEQYF.